These T cell receptor beta chains were read from a single sample in a study of shared clonotypes between healthy human individuals. Generated by immunoSEQ multiplex PCR, the TCRdb table keeps only in-frame clones and is missing some. Of 750,000 to 1,000,000 clones listed, around 92% are singletons. The material sequenced was naive CD8+ T cells sorted from blood. All receptors derive from a man aged 30 to 45 in good health. The CDR3 runs from the conserved cysteine through the conserved F or W. Fields, in order: J gene, V gene, D gene, CDR3 DNA, CDR3 protein. A D gene is named only where the DNA matches it firmly.

TRBJ2-7	TRBV7-9	TRBD1	TGTGCCAGCGGGCGTCCCCCCGGGACAGGGCCCTACGAGCAGTACTTC	CASGRPPGTGPYEQYF
TRBJ2-7	TRBV13	TRBD2	TGTGCCAGCAGCCTAATAGCGGGAGGGGCCGAGCAGTACTTC	CASSLIAGGAEQYF
TRBJ2-3	TRBV11-2	TRBD2	TGTGCCAGCAGCTTCGGCGGGGGTACGCAGTATTTT	CASSFGGGTQYF
TRBJ2-1	TRBV27	-	TGTGCCAGCAGCTTAAGGCCCCTAGTGAATGAGCAGTTCTTC	CASSLRPLVNEQFF
TRBJ2-3	TRBV7-2	TRBD2	TGTGCCAGCAGCTTACGTGGACTAGCGGGCACAGATACGCAGTATTTT	CASSLRGLAGTDTQYF
TRBJ2-3	TRBV7-3	TRBD2	TGTGCCAGCAGCTTAATCCCTAGCGGGAGTGCAGATACGCAGTATTTT	CASSLIPSGSADTQYF
TRBJ2-7	TRBV6-1	-	TGTGCCAGCACCGGGAAGGGGGCCTACGAGCAGTACTTC	CASTGKGAYEQYF
TRBJ1-3	TRBV7-2	-	TGTGCCAGCAGCTTCCACTCCCTGGACAGCAGAAACACCATATATTTT	CASSFHSLDSRNTIYF
TRBJ2-5	TRBV9	TRBD1	TGTGCCAGCAGCGTTGGGACAGGGGCGTTGGAGACCCAGTACTTC	CASSVGTGALETQYF
TRBJ2-7	TRBV6-1	TRBD2	TGTGCCAGCAGTGAAGAATCTAGCGGACGTACCTACGAGCAGTACTTC	CASSEESSGRTYEQYF
TRBJ2-3	TRBV5-5	TRBD2	TGTGCCAGCAGCTCAACCGGACTAGCAACCTCAGATACGCAGTATTTT	CASSSTGLATSDTQYF
TRBJ2-7	TRBV19	-	TGTGCCAGTAGTATGACTAGTTACTACGAGCAGTACTTC	CASSMTSYYEQYF
TRBJ2-1	TRBV11-2	-	TGTGCCAGCAGCTTAGCGGCCTGGGATGAGCAGTTCTTC	CASSLAAWDEQFF
TRBJ2-2	TRBV2	-	TGTGCCAGCAGGAAGAAGGGGTACACCGGGGAGCTGTTTTTT	CASRKKGYTGELFF
TRBJ2-1	TRBV29-1	TRBD1	TGCAGCGAACAGGGGGCAGAAATTGAGCAGTTCTTC	CSEQGAEIEQFF
TRBJ2-7	TRBV5-1	TRBD2	TGCGCCAGCAACCCCGGGACTAGCGGGGCGAACTCCTACGAGCAGTACTTC	CASNPGTSGANSYEQYF
TRBJ2-7	TRBV14	TRBD2	TGTGCCAGCAGCCAAGCGGCGGGAGGCTACGAGCAGTACTTC	CASSQAAGGYEQYF
TRBJ2-5	TRBV2	-	TGTGCCAGCAGTGAATTGAGTAGCAGGGGTGAGACCCAGTACTTC	CASSELSSRGETQYF